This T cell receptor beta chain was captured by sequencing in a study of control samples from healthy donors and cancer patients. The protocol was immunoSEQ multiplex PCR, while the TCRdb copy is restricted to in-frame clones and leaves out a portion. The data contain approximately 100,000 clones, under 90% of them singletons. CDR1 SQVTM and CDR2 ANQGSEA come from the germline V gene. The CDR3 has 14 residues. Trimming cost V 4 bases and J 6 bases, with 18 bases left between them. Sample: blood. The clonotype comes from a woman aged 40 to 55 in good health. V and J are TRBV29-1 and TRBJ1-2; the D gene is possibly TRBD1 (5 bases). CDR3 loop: CSVVSGSMGDGYTF. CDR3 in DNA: TGCAGCGTTGTATCGGGGTCTATGGGGGATGGCTACACCTTC.